These 25 T cell receptor beta chains were sequenced from one sample in a study of CXCR3-negative and CXCR3-positive naive CD8 T cells. Study results and limitations: TRB CDR3 hydrophobicity was greater in CXCR3-positive naive cells than in CXCR3-negative naive cells.

No cognate antigen is known for these TCRs. In preparing the TRB cDNA libraries, 5' RACE with UMI labels was used. TCRdb re-called the 5' RACE reads, yielding one record per CDR3 amino acid sequence without DNA. The sample has about 150,000 distinct CDR3 sequences. Material: naive CXCR3+ CD8+ T cells from blood. Stated subset: CD45RO-CCR7+CD27+CD95- naive CD8+ T cells expressing CXCR3 (TNR3+). The receptors shown here come from a human donor in good health. Some clones in this sample may be carry-over from other donors' samples.

The chain links TRBV29-1 to TRBJ2-2; TCRdb gives TRBD2 as the D gene, but with no DNA this cannot be confirmed. Per germline, CDR1 SQVTM and CDR2 ANQGSEA. CDR3 length: 14 amino acids. CDR3: CSVAGGELGGELFF.

V gene TRBV10-3 combines with J gene TRBJ2-3; the TCRdb D gene call, TRBD2, has no DNA to confirm it. The germline V gene has CDR1 ENHRY and CDR2 SYGVKD. CDR3 length: 14 residues. This chain's CDR3 is CAISGLAGSDTQYF.

The gene calls are TRBV28 and TRBJ2-2. Per germline, CDR1 MDHEN and CDR2 SYDVKM. The CDR3 totals 11 residues. Here the CDR3 reads CASSGPGELFF.

The V call is TRBV5-6, the J call TRBJ2-7; the TCRdb call, TRBD1, lacks DNA for checking. Germline CDR1 is SGHDT and CDR2 is YYEEEE. The CDR3 has 13 residues. CDR3 region: CASSWTQGYEQYF.

The chain has TRBV10-2 and TRBJ2-7. CDR1 is WSHSY and CDR2 is SAAADI in the germline V gene. The CDR3 runs to 11 residues. CDR3 amino acids: CASSDANEQYF.

V usage is TRBV7-3 and J usage is TRBJ2-1; there is no DNA to check the TCRdb D call of TRBD1. The CDR3 spans 15 residues. Germline V CDR1 and CDR2: SGHTA, FQGTGA. The CDR3 loop reads CASSAPVELCNEQFF.

The chain employs TRBV25-1 and TRBJ2-7; TCRdb lists TRBD1, though no DNA is available to test this call. The V gene's germline CDR1 is MGHDK and CDR2 SYGVNS. The CDR3 runs to 14 residues. The CDR3 loop reads CASSDFGQGSEQYF.

This chain joins TRBV10-2 and TRBJ1-1. Germline V CDR1 and CDR2: WSHSY, SAAADI. CDR3 length: 13 amino acids. CDR3 amino acids: CASRLGSNTEAFF.

The chain combines TRBV2 with TRBJ2-3; as DNA is missing, the TRBD2 call by TCRdb cannot be tested. The CDR3 runs to 17 residues. Germline CDR1 is SNHLY and CDR2 is FYNNEI. The CDR3 loop is CASRGARAGARTDTQYF.

The chain combines TRBV28 with TRBJ2-2; TCRdb proposes TRBD1, but this gene call is untestable without DNA. The CDR3 is made up of 18 amino acids. Germline V gene sequence: CDR1 MDHEN, CDR2 SYDVKM. CDR3 in amino acids: CASSVAPLGTANTGELFF.

The J gene is TRBJ2-7, the V gene TRBV4-3; TCRdb's D gene call, TRBD1, goes unchecked for lack of DNA. CDR1 is LGHNA and CDR2 is YSLEER in the germline V gene. The CDR3 contains 14 residues. This CDR3 is CASSQDSWTYEQYF.

The rearrangement links TRBV11-2 to TRBJ2-7; the D gene TCRdb calls, TRBD1, cannot be checked with no DNA. Per germline, CDR1 SGHAT and CDR2 FQNNGV. CDR3 size: 12 residues. The CDR3 loop is CASSWTVYEQYF.

V and J are TRBV28 and TRBJ2-1; TCRdb outputs TRBD1, but without DNA this stays unchecked. The CDR3 has 13 amino acids. Germline loops: CDR1 MDHEN, CDR2 SYDVKM. The CDR3 here is CASSYDSYNEQFF.

The rearrangement links TRBV25-1 to TRBJ2-3; TCRdb names TRBD1, which stays unverified in the absence of DNA. This CDR3 spans 15 amino acids. Germline V gene sequence: CDR1 MGHDK, CDR2 SYGVNS. The CDR3 loop reads CASSEFPASTDTQYF.

This chain connects TRBV29-1 to TRBJ2-1; TCRdb designates TRBD1, a call that cannot be tested without DNA. Germline CDR1 and CDR2: SQVTM and ANQGSEA. CDR3 size: 14 residues. CDR3 in amino acids: CSVDRDREYNEQFF.

This chain joins TRBV5-6 and TRBJ2-3; the TRBD2 assignment by TCRdb is unverifiable without DNA. This CDR3 has 12 residues. CDR1 and CDR2 (germline): SGHDT, YYEEEE. CDR3: CASSFIGLAAEF.

J is TRBJ1-4 and V is TRBV5-1; the TCRdb D gene call, TRBD1, has no DNA to confirm it. This CDR3 contains 15 residues. The germline gives CDR1 SGHRS, CDR2 YFSETQ. The CDR3 reads CASSLTGGDNEKLFF.

This chain joins TRBV28 and TRBJ2-5; checking the TCRdb D call of TRBD1 is not possible without DNA. CDR3 length: 19 residues. Germline V lookup: CDR1 MDHEN, CDR2 SYDVKM. This CDR3 reads CASSFFGFSGQGKTETQYF.

The chain carries TRBV11-3 and TRBJ2-7; as DNA is missing, the TRBD1 call by TCRdb cannot be tested. The CDR3 covers 13 residues. Germline CDR1 reads SGHNT; CDR2 reads YENEEA. This CDR3 reads CASSTGGHYEQYF.

The chain employs TRBV5-6 and TRBJ2-5; without DNA, the TCRdb call of TRBD1 cannot be checked. The CDR3 is 15 amino acids. Germline assignment: CDR1 SGHDT and CDR2 YYEEEE. The CDR3: CASSLLQGLQETQYF.

The chain has TRBV4-1 and TRBJ1-1. CDR1 MGHRA and CDR2 YSYEKL come from the germline V gene. This CDR3 comprises 13 residues. CDR3 loop: CASSFVGTTEAFF.

This chain connects TRBV7-9 to TRBJ2-1; TCRdb lists TRBD1, though no DNA is available to test this call. CDR1 is SEHNR and CDR2 is FQNEAQ in the germline V gene (reference sequence). CDR3 size: 14 residues. The CDR3 loop reads CASSLDPAYNEQFF. Filled out from reference TRBV7-9 and TRBJ2-1, the complete variable domain reads DTGVSQNPRHKITKRGQNVTFRCDPISEHNRLYWYRQTLGQGPEFLTYFQNEAQLEKSRLLSDRFSAERPKGSFSTLEIQRTEQGDSAMYLCASSLDPAYNEQFFGPGTRLTVL.

The chain couples TRBV6-4 to TRBJ1-1; as DNA is missing, the TRBD1 call by TCRdb cannot be tested. Germline values: CDR1 MRHNA, CDR2 SNTAGT. CDR3 length: 15 amino acids. The CDR3 sequence: CASSDGTGPGTEAFF.

J is TRBJ2-2 and V is TRBV21-1. TRBV21-1 is labeled a pseudogene. This CDR3 is 13 amino acids long. CDR3 in amino acids: CASIRTETGELFF.

The genes are TRBV5-5 and TRBJ2-1; no DNA is available, so the TRBD1 call from TCRdb remains unchecked. CDR3 length: 16 residues. Germline CDR1 SGHKS, CDR2 YYEKEE (reference sequence). This CDR3 reads CASKVFGTGKRDEQFF.